Below are 22 T cell receptor beta chains sequenced from a single sample in a study of cytomegalovirus exposure and HLA in healthy donors (dated by TCRdb to the late 2010s). Receptors were amplified or captured by the immunoSEQ multiplex PCR assay. The multiplex PCR relied on a mix of 60 forward primers for TCR Vbeta segments and 13 reverse primers for TCR Jbeta segments. The table comes from immuneACCESS by way of TCRdb, which keeps in-frame sequences with V and J called. Part of the clones is missing from these tables; in studies checked, under half for an unresolved V gene and the rest for unknown reasons. This sample comprises fewer than 180,000 clones, around 75% of them detected only once. About 4% of the sample belongs to the ten largest clones. Input material: PBMCs. These receptors came from a human donor in good health.

The rearrangement joins TRBV30 to TRBJ2-5; D is unclear. The CDR3 is 13 residues long. V was cut by 2 bases and J by 4 bases, with 11 bases left in between. The V gene's germline CDR1 is GTSNPN and CDR2 SVGIG (reference sequence). CDR3: CAWSFGAGETQYF. The CDR3, as DNA: TGTGCCTGGAGTTTTGGAGCTGGAGAGACCCAGTACTTC.

The rearrangement links TRBV6-5 to TRBJ1-2; D remains ambiguous. The CDR3 has 13 residues. Trimming took off 4 bases at V and 6 bases at J, with 12 bases between the two ends. Germline V gene lookup returns CDR1 MNHEY and CDR2 SVGAGI. The CDR3 DNA is TGTGCCAGCAGTTGGGAGGGAAGGGATGGCTACACCTTC. Its translation is CASSWEGRDGYTF.

The chain joins TRBV7-2 to TRBJ2-7; 9 nucleotides match TRBD2. Trimming at V came to 6 bases and at J to 4 bases, leaving 4 bases not matched to a gene. From germline, CDR1 is SGHTA and CDR2 FQGNSA. This CDR3 spans 13 amino acids. In nucleotides, the CDR3 is TGTGCCAGCAGGACTAGCGGTCTTTACGAGCAGTACTTC. This codes for CASRTSGLYEQYF.

The chain combines TRBV30 with TRBJ1-4; D remains ambiguous. The CDR3 length is 13 residues. V lost 4 bases and J 4 bases, leaving 10 bases between the germline ends. From germline, CDR1 is GTSNPN and CDR2 SVGIG (reference sequence). CDR3 in DNA: TGTGCCTGGACCGGCGGGTTTAATGAAAAACTGTTTTTT. Translating it yields CAWTGGFNEKLFF.

The chain employs TRBV20-1 and TRBJ2-3; D not resolved. Germline V lookup: CDR1 DFQATT, CDR2 SNEGSKA (reference sequence). The germline V and J ends were trimmed by 4 bases and 9 bases, with 11 bases remaining between them. The CDR3 is made up of 11 amino acids. The CDR3 coding sequence is TGCAGTGCTATTCCTAGAGTAACGCAGTATTTT. Protein: CSAIPRVTQYF.

J is TRBJ2-7 and V is TRBV5-6, with D perhaps TRBD2 (6 bases). Germline CDR1 and CDR2: SGHDT and YYEEEE. V lost 6 bases and J lost 2, with 15 bases in between. The CDR3 is 14 amino acids. CDR3 amino acids: CASNRRTMTYEQYF. CDR3 bases: TGTGCCAGCAACCGAAGGACTATGACCTACGAGCAGTACTTC.

This sequence joins TRBV19 and TRBJ2-3; no definite D call. This CDR3 region has 13 residues. Germline loops: CDR1 LNHDA, CDR2 SQIVND (reference sequence). V shed 9 bases and J shed 2 bases, with 12 bases lying between them. The CDR3, as DNA: TGTGCCAGCTCTACCTTCCACACAGATACGCAGTATTTT. Its translation is CASSTFHTDTQYF.

The V and J genes are TRBV28 and TRBJ1-4; the D gene is possibly TRBD1 (5 bases). The CDR3 runs 16 residues. Germline V CDR1 and CDR2: MDHEN, SYDVKM. V lost 6 bases and J 3 bases, leaving 17 bases between the germline ends. CDR3 DNA sequence: TGTGCCAGCAGCCTGGGGCAGGTTCAGGCTAATGAAAAACTGTTTTTT. Translating it yields CASSLGQVQANEKLFF.

This clone was found a few times. The CDR3 loop reads CASSLARQNTEAFF. In DNA, the CDR3 is TGTGCCAGCAGCTTAGCGCGACAGAACACTGAAGCTTTCTTT. The chain carries TRBV7-8 and TRBJ1-1; the D is unclear. CDR1 SGHVS and CDR2 FQNEAQ come from the germline V gene. V was shortened by 0 bases and J by 1 base, with 6 bases between the two germline ends. This CDR3 has 14 residues.

Only one count was recorded for this clone. This chain connects TRBV11-2 to TRBJ2-1; 10 nucleotides agree with TRBD2. The CDR3 covers 15 residues. Germline-derived CDR1 and CDR2 are SGHAT and FQNNGV. V dropped 5 bases and J dropped 4; count of bases not matched to a gene: 5. CDR3 amino acids: CASSTTSGHYNEQFF. The CDR3, as DNA: TGTGCCAGCAGCACGACTAGCGGGCATTACAATGAGCAGTTCTTC.

V gene TRBV2 combines with J gene TRBJ1-1; TRBD1 aligns across 8 bases. Looked up from germline, CDR1 is SNHLY and CDR2 is FYNNEI. V lost 6 bases, J lost 6 bases, and 9 bases stayed unmatched. CDR3 size: 14 residues. CDR3 nucleotides: TGTGCCAGCAGAACGGACAGGGAACGCGCTGAAGCTTTCTTT. It is translated as CASRTDRERAEAFF.

CDR3 residues: CASSLTFLGTIDEQYF. CDR3 DNA sequence: TGTGCCAGCAGTTTAACCTTCCTGGGGACAATTGACGAGCAGTACTTC. V is TRBV6-5 and J is TRBJ2-7, with D possibly TRBD1 on 6 matching bases. This CDR3 is 16 amino acids long. Trimming shortened V by 4 bases and J by 5 bases, and 21 bases separated the two germline ends. Germline CDR1 MNHEY, CDR2 SVGAGI.

The rearrangement uses TRBV2 and TRBJ2-1; TRBD2 aligns across 10 bases. Germline V gene data show CDR1 as SNHLY and CDR2 as FYNNEI. Losses at the gene ends were 3 bases for V and 8 bases for J; bases not matched to a gene: 10. CDR3 length: 16 amino acids. This chain's CDR3 is CASSESIWLAGDEQFF. CDR3 bases: TGTGCCAGCAGTGAGTCGATCTGGCTAGCGGGAGATGAGCAGTTCTTC. Full variable domain (rest looked up from reference TRBV2 and TRBJ2-1): EPEVTQTPSHQVTQMGQEVILRCVPISNHLYFYWYRQILGQKVEFLVSFYNNEISEKSEIFDDQFSVERPDGSNFTLKIRSTKLEDSAMYFCASSESIWLAGDEQFFGPGTRLTVL.

Details on this clone: An end of the junction differs from the germline gene, which may be a read error. This chain uses TRBV7-9 with TRBJ2-5; weak D call: TRBD1 (6 bases). The CDR3 has 14 amino acids. Germline values: CDR1 SEHNR, CDR2 FQNEAQ (reference sequence). The CDR3 loop reads CSSSFAGVGETQYF. The CDR3 coding sequence is TGTTCCAGCAGCTTCGCAGGGGTCGGGGAGACCCAGTACTTC.

The chain employs TRBV6-5 and TRBJ2-1; TRBD2 aligns across 8 bases. V trimming: 8 bases; J trimming: 7 bases; junction bases outside the gene matches: 7. The CDR3 is made up of 13 amino acids. Germline lookup yields CDR1 MNHEY and CDR2 SVGAGI. The CDR3 coding sequence is TGTGCCAGCGCCAGCGGGGGTGTGAATGAGCAGTTCTTC. This codes for CASASGGVNEQFF.

The rearrangement uses TRBV7-2 and TRBJ1-1; weak D call: TRBD1 (6 bases). The CDR3 runs 15 residues. Germline loops: CDR1 SGHTA, CDR2 FQGNSA. V lost 6 bases and J lost 6, with 20 bases in between. The CDR3 DNA follows: TGTGCCAGCAGGATATCCCCAACAGGGCCCGCTGAAGCTTTCTTT. This codes for CASRISPTGPAEAFF.

The rearrangement links TRBV7-9 to TRBJ2-2; TRBD1 aligns across 10 bases. This CDR3 contains 15 residues. In germline, CDR1 is SEHNR, CDR2 FQNEAQ (reference sequence). With 5 bases clipped from V and 6 bases from J, the junction kept 6 bases outside the gene matches. DNA of the CDR3: TGTGCCAGCAGCACAAGGACAGGGGGATCCGGGGAGCTGTTTTTT. This gives the protein CASSTRTGGSGELFF.

This sequence joins TRBV7-2 and TRBJ2-5; the D gene is possibly TRBD1 (6 bases). This CDR3 is 15 amino acids long. CDR1 and CDR2 from the germline V gene are SGHTA and FQGNSA. V was pared by 1 base and J by 1 base, with 10 bases between. This CDR3 reads CASSLVDRSQETQYF. The CDR3, as DNA: TGTGCCAGCAGCTTAGTGGACAGATCCCAAGAGACCCAGTACTTC.

CDR3 nucleotide sequence: TGCGCCAGCAGCTCGGAGGGATACATGAACACTGAAGCTTTCTTT. Its translation is CASSSEGYMNTEAFF. The V call is TRBV5-1, the J call TRBJ1-1, with D unresolved. CDR1 is SGHRS, CDR2 YFSETQ, per germline. V lost 3 bases, J lost 0 bases, and 12 bases lay in between. The CDR3 spans 15 residues.

The genes are TRBV19 and TRBJ1-1, with D tentatively TRBD1 (5 bases). The germline CDR1 and CDR2 sequences are LNHDA and SQIVND (reference sequence). V lost 10 bases, J lost 11 bases, and 20 bases lay in between. The CDR3 contains 12 residues. CDR3 DNA sequence: TGTGCCACCAGACTTACGCAGGGTACCGCTTTCTTT. Amino acids: CATRLTQGTAFF. The full variable domain, completed using reference TRBV19 and TRBJ1-1, is DGGITQSPKYLFRKEGQNVTLSCEQNLNHDAMYWYRQDPGQGLRLIYYSQIVNDFQKGDIAEGYSVSREKKESFPLTVTSAQKNPTAFYLCATRLTQGTAFFGQGTRLTVV.

The gene calls are TRBV30 and TRBJ2-7, with TRBD2 as a possible D gene (7 bases). The CDR3 loop spans 13 amino acids. Germline-derived CDR1 and CDR2 are GTSNPN and SVGIG (reference sequence). Between the trimmed V and J ends, which lost 4 bases and 4 bases, there was a span of 14 bases. The CDR3 DNA reads as TGTGCCTGGACCCGGGGGGCGAAATACGAGCAGTACTTC. It encodes CAWTRGAKYEQYF.

The chain couples TRBV7-8 to TRBJ1-5; a weak D match, TRBD1 (5 bases). The V and J ends lost 4 bases and 4 bases respectively, with 8 bases between them. CDR3 size: 13 residues. Germline V CDR1 and CDR2: SGHVS, FQNEAQ. The CDR3, as DNA: TGTGCCAGCAGCTGGACAAAAAATCAGCCCCAGCATTTT. It encodes CASSWTKNQPQHF.